These 8 T cell receptor delta chains were sequenced from one sample in a study of Vδ1+ human thymocytes. RNA was extracted from the cells and then reverse transcribed. Pooled V-gene forward primers with one constant-region reverse primer generated the CDR3 amplicons by multiplex PCR. TCRdb processed the multiplex PCR reads again with the CATT caller. The table has 23,000 or so delta-chain clones, 7.4% seen once. Their cognate antigens are unknown. Notes on the study in general: In the thymus, TRG and TRD repertoires looked highly polyclonal with Gaussian CDR3 lengths.

Sequenced sample: Vdelta1+ gamma-delta thymocytes from the thymus. The subset denotes: FACS-sorted CD3+ TCRalphabeta- TCRVdelta1+ TCRVdelta2- thymocytes. The receptors stem from a girl less than two years old who had congenital heart surgery.

This clone was counted between two and nine times. There is no V gene call, and the J gene is TRDJ1; the table assigns TRDD3, which was not confirmed against the DNA. This CDR3 contains 16 residues. The CDR3 loop reads CALGESRRTFTDKLIF. CDR3 bases: TGTGCTCTTGGGGAGTCCCGCCGTACCTTCACCGATAAACTCATCTTT.

The chain couples TRDV1 to TRDJ1, with D unclear. Trimming took 7 bases from V and 2 from J, leaving 17 bases between them. Looked up from germline, CDR1 is TSWWSYY and CDR2 is QGS. This CDR3 spans 15 amino acids. This CDR3 is CALVPRVGQTDKLIF. Written as DNA, the CDR3 is TGTGCTCTTGTCCCCCGAGTAGGACAGACCGATAAACTCATCTTT.

There are a few counts of this clone. V usage is TRDV1 and J usage is TRDJ1; D call uncertain. The CDR3 has 21 residues. CDR1 and CDR2 (germline): TSWWSYY, QGS. V lost 4 bases and J 0 bases, leaving 30 bases between the germline ends. In DNA, the CDR3 is TGTGCTCTTGGGGCCGCGGCAGTGGGTGGCGCTGACAACCCGTACACCGATAAACTCATCTTT. Its translation: CALGAAAVGGADNPYTDKLIF.

The chain employs TRDV1 and TRDJ1, with 8 bases that match TRDD3. V was clipped by 2 bases and J by 0 bases; unmatched bases: 29. CDR1 and CDR2 (germline): TSWWSYY, QGS. This CDR3 spans 24 amino acids. The CDR3, as DNA: TGTGCTCTTGGGGAAAAGGCCTTCCCCACTATTACTGGGGGCCGTCCGACGTACACCGATAAACTCATCTTT. Translating gives CALGEKAFPTITGGRPTYTDKLIF.

This clone was observed a handful of times. This chain links TRDV1 with TRDJ1, with D perhaps assigned TRDD1 or TRDD3 (5 bases each). Germline loops: CDR1 TSWWSYY, CDR2 QGS. V was trimmed by 2 bases and J by 0 bases, leaving 22 bases between them. The CDR3 sequence is 19 residues long. Here the CDR3 reads CALGERNGVLGDYTDKLIF. The CDR3 nucleotides read TGTGCTCTTGGGGAAAGAAATGGGGTCCTGGGAGACTACACCGATAAACTCATCTTT.

The assigned J gene is TRDJ1, but the V gene is uncalled; no check of the table's D call, TRDD3, against the DNA was made. The CDR3 sequence is 19 residues long. CDR3 coding DNA: TGTGCTCTTGGGGAACTTGCCCCCCGCTGTACTGGGGGCACCGATAAACTCATCTTT. Encoded protein: CALGELAPRCTGGTDKLIF.

The J gene is TRDJ1, the V gene TRDV1; 8 bases match TRDD3. The CDR3 loop spans 21 amino acids. The V gene end was trimmed by 2 bases and the J gene end by 0 bases; junction bases not matched to a gene: 20. The germline V gene encodes CDR1 TSWWSYY and CDR2 QGS. The CDR3 here is CALGEYRDGVSLLGDTDKLIF. The DNA for the CDR3 is TGTGCTCTTGGGGAATACAGAGATGGGGTCTCCCTACTGGGGGACACCGATAAACTCATCTTT.

The V gene is TRDV1, the J gene TRDJ2; possible D gene TRDD3, 5 bases. Here the J gene came from matching the DNA to germline, since TCRdb omits it. From germline, CDR1 is TSWWSYY and CDR2 QGS. The CDR3 is 17 residues long. Trimming took off 1 base at V and 0 bases at J, with 12 bases between the two ends. CDR3 nucleotides: TGTGCTCTTGGGGAACGCCGGGGGCCAGCTTTGACAGCACAACTCTTCTTT. This sequence encodes CALGERRGPALTAQLFF.